Presented here are 23 T cell receptor beta chains from one specimen sequenced in a study of cytomegalovirus exposure and HLA in healthy donors. The PCR ran on 60 Vbeta and 13 Jbeta primers. TCRdb keeps only in-frame clones here, not all; method: immunoSEQ multiplex PCR. This sample yields about 84,000 clones, of which 63% are seen a single time; over 14% belongs to the top ten. The sequenced sample consisted of PBMCs. These TCRs come from a woman aged 40-49 years in good health and CMV-seropositive.

The V and J genes are TRBV9 and TRBJ2-7; 7 positions agree with TRBD2. This CDR3 contains 16 residues. The ends lost 0 bases at V and 0 bases at J; junction bases unmatched: 6. The germline CDR1 and CDR2 sequences are SGDLS and YYNGEE. CDR3 residues: CASSVGFGGSSYEQYF. The CDR3 bases are TGTGCCAGCAGCGTAGGCTTCGGGGGGAGCTCCTACGAGCAGTACTTC.

The chain links TRBV25-1 to TRBJ2-1, with 13 bases matching TRBD2. Germline trimming cut 8 bases from V and 2 bases from J; bases unmatched to any gene: 3. CDR3 length equals 15 residues. Germline V lookup: CDR1 MGHDK, CDR2 SYGVNS. The CDR3 loop is CASGGTSGTYNEQFF. CDR3 DNA: TGTGCCAGCGGGGGGACTAGCGGGACCTACAATGAGCAGTTCTTC.

The genes are TRBV6-6 and TRBJ1-2; D unresolved. Trimming removed 0 bases from V and 0 bases from J, with 11 bases in between. The CDR3 has 16 amino acids. The germline CDR1 and CDR2 sequences are MNHNY and SVGAGI (reference sequence). CDR3 sequence: CASSYSAGYTNYGYTF. In DNA, the CDR3 is TGTGCCAGCAGTTACTCGGCGGGGTACACTAACTATGGCTACACCTTC.

V gene TRBV7-8 combines with J gene TRBJ2-1; 9 bases line up with TRBD2. The J segment lost 6 bases and the V segment lost 1 base, leaving 4 bases of the junction unmatched. The CDR3 runs to 15 residues. Germline CDR1 is SGHVS and CDR2 is FQNEAQ. The CDR3 DNA sequence: TGTGCCAGCAGCTTAGTAGCGGGAGATAGCAATGAGCAGTTCTTC. It codes for CASSLVAGDSNEQFF.

This clone was observed once. The chain combines TRBV15 with TRBJ2-6; 11 positions match TRBD2. This CDR3 is built from 19 residues. V was clipped by 3 bases and J by 4 bases; unmatched bases: 11. Germline V gene data show CDR1 as LNHNV and CDR2 as YYDKDF (reference sequence). The CDR3 nucleotides are TGTGCCACCAGCAGGGAACTAGCGGGAGCGACGATCGGGGCCAACGTCCTGACTTTC. Protein product: CATSRELAGATIGANVLTF.

This chain links TRBV5-1 with TRBJ2-2; the match to TRBD1 covers 8 bases. The CDR3 consists of 19 residues. The J segment lost 4 bases and the V segment lost 0 bases, leaving 14 bases of the junction unmatched. Germline lookup yields CDR1 SGHRS and CDR2 YFSETQ. The CDR3 loop reads CASSLGGTGLDRATGELFF. DNA of the CDR3: TGCGCCAGCAGCTTGGGGGGGACAGGCCTCGATAGGGCCACCGGGGAGCTGTTTTTT.

This clone has just a few counts. V usage is TRBV7-3 and J usage is TRBJ2-1; TRBD2 matches at 14 bases. Looked up from germline, CDR1 is SGHTA and CDR2 is FQGTGA. The ends lost 4 bases at V and 6 bases at J; junction bases unmatched: 2. The CDR3 is 15 residues long. CDR3 bases: TGTGCCAGCAGCTCGGGACTAGCGGGAGTCAATGAGCAGTTCTTC. Protein product: CASSSGLAGVNEQFF.

The rearrangement uses TRBV19 and TRBJ2-6; 8 bases are shared with TRBD1. V dropped 6 bases and J dropped 3; count of bases not matched to a gene: 7. The CDR3 extends over 16 amino acids. Germline V gene lookup returns CDR1 LNHDA and CDR2 SQIVND (reference sequence). As DNA, the CDR3 is TGTGCCAGTAGCCCCCAGGGGGCGGTTGGGGCCAACGTCCTGACTTTC. This sequence encodes CASSPQGAVGANVLTF. The complete variable domain, with remaining parts taken from reference TRBV19 and TRBJ2-6, reads DGGITQSPKYLFRKEGQNVTLSCEQNLNHDAMYWYRQDPGQGLRLIYYSQIVNDFQKGDIAEGYSVSREKKESFPLTVTSAQKNPTAFYLCASSPQGAVGANVLTFGAGSRLTVL.

This clone showed up just a few times. The chain is built from TRBV18 and TRBJ1-5, with a possible D match to TRBD1 (5 bases). There are 14 residues in the CDR3. V lost 3 bases, J lost 0 bases, and 6 bases lay in between. Germline CDR1 and CDR2: KGHSH and LQKENI. The CDR3: CASSPQGSNQPQHF. The CDR3 nucleotides are TGTGCCAGCTCACCCCAGGGTAGCAATCAGCCCCAGCATTTT.

This clone was seen only a few times. This sequence joins TRBV27 and TRBJ1-1, with D possibly TRBD1 on 6 matching bases. V was clipped by 10 bases and J by 2 bases, with 14 bases between them. The germline V gene has CDR1 MNHEY and CDR2 SMNVEV (reference sequence). CDR3 length: 13 amino acids. In DNA form, the CDR3 reads TGTGCCACCCTAGGGGGAGTTAACACTGAAGCTTTCTTT. Protein sequence: CATLGGVNTEAFF.

This rearrangement joins TRBV7-2 to TRBJ2-7, with 8 positions matching TRBD1. The CDR3 consists of 14 residues. V dropped 5 bases and J dropped 2; count of bases not matched to a gene: 5. Germline V gene data show CDR1 as SGHTA and CDR2 as FQGNSA. CDR3 bases: TGTGCCAGCAGCGCCGGGACAGGTCCCTACGAGCAGTACTTC. Protein product: CASSAGTGPYEQYF.

The rearrangement links TRBV5-1 to TRBJ1-1, with D uncertain. In germline, CDR1 is SGHRS, CDR2 YFSETQ. The CDR3 sequence is 13 residues long. V gave up 4 bases and J gave up 6 bases, with 13 bases separating them. CDR3 in DNA: TGCGCCAGCAGCCCGCAAATCGGTGCTGAAGCTTTCTTT. Translated: CASSPQIGAEAFF.

This chain links TRBV7-9 with TRBJ1-1; 10 positions match TRBD1. The V and J ends lost 5 bases and 4 bases, in that order; junction bases with no gene match: 7. CDR3 length: 15 residues. Germline V gives CDR1 SEHNR, CDR2 FQNEAQ (reference sequence). CDR3 nucleotide sequence: TGTGCCAGCAGCCCCGGACAGGGGGTGTCCACTGAAGCTTTCTTT. Translation gives CASSPGQGVSTEAFF.

This clone has more than one count but fewer than ten. V usage is TRBV10-1 and J usage is TRBJ1-1; unclear D gene. The V gene lost 3 bases and the J gene lost 2 bases, with 4 bases spanning the gap. Germline CDR1 WNHNN, CDR2 SYGVQD (reference sequence). The CDR3 loop spans 12 amino acids. CDR3 sequence: CASSDSNTEAFF. The DNA for the CDR3 is TGCGCCAGCAGTGATTCAAACACTGAAGCTTTCTTT.

The genes are TRBV10-2 and TRBJ2-7, with 8 bases lining up with TRBD1. Germline CDR1 reads WSHSY; CDR2 reads SAAADI. The CDR3 has 14 residues. The V gene end was trimmed by 7 bases and the J gene end by 4 bases; junction bases not matched to a gene: 9. CDR3 DNA: TGCGCCAGCAACATCGGACAGGGTTCGTACGAGCAGTACTTC. As protein: CASNIGQGSYEQYF.

The J gene is TRBJ2-4, the V gene TRBV15, with D maybe TRBD2 (7 bases). The CDR3 contains 17 residues. Trimming took off 4 bases at V and 0 bases at J, with 16 bases between the two ends. Germline V gives CDR1 LNHNV, CDR2 YYDKDF (reference sequence). The CDR3 protein is CATSTEQGGVAKNIQYF. As DNA, the CDR3 is TGTGCCACCAGCACCGAACAGGGAGGGGTAGCCAAAAACATTCAGTACTTC.

The CDR3 region is CASSQVNIATRGLYGYTF. DNA for the CDR3: TGTGCCAGCAGCCAGGTCAACATAGCGACCCGGGGACTCTATGGCTACACCTTC. The rearrangement links TRBV14 to TRBJ1-2, with D possibly being TRBD1 (5 bases). Germline V gene sequence: CDR1 SGHDN, CDR2 FVKESK. Trimming stripped 3 bases from V and 4 bases from J, with 24 bases between. The CDR3 spans 18 residues. Supplemented by reference TRBV14 and TRBJ1-2, the full variable domain reads EAGVTQFPSHSVIEKGQTVTLRCDPISGHDNLYWYRRVMGKEIKFLLHFVKESKQDESGMPNNRFLAERTGGTYSTLKVQPAELEDSGVYFCASSQVNIATRGLYGYTFGSGTRLTVV.

The chain recombines TRBV7-2 with TRBJ1-2; D not certain. V gave up 4 bases and J gave up 6 bases, with 15 bases separating them. The CDR3 length is 14 residues. Germline values: CDR1 SGHTA, CDR2 FQGNSA. Written as DNA, the CDR3 is TGTGCCAGCAGCTACTCGGGTCCTAGTCATGGCTACACCTTC. This gives the protein CASSYSGPSHGYTF.

V usage is TRBV7-9 and J usage is TRBJ2-1; 11 bases match TRBD1. The CDR3 spans 15 residues. Germline CDR1 reads SEHNR; CDR2 reads FQNEAQ (reference sequence). The J segment lost 6 bases and the V segment lost 5 bases, leaving 6 bases of the junction unmatched. The CDR3: CASSEGQGGINEQFF. For the CDR3, the DNA is TGTGCCAGCAGCGAGGGACAGGGGGGAATCAATGAGCAGTTCTTC.

The chain carries TRBV11-3 and TRBJ2-1; a possible D gene is TRBD2 (6 bases). V lost 0 bases, J lost 8 bases, and 11 bases lay in between. This CDR3 has 14 amino acids. CDR1 SGHNT and CDR2 YENEEA come from the germline V gene. CDR3: CASSLDLGEDEQFF. The CDR3 DNA sequence: TGTGCCAGCAGCTTAGATCTGGGGGAGGATGAGCAGTTCTTC.

This clone was detected many times. The chain links TRBV4-3 to TRBJ2-1; 8 nucleotides line up with TRBD2. Trimming at V came to 0 bases and at J to 6 bases, leaving 7 bases not matched to a gene. The CDR3 is made up of 16 amino acids. Germline V gene data show CDR1 as LGHNA and CDR2 as YSLEER. CDR3 nucleotide sequence: TGCGCCAGCAGCCAAGAATACCCTAGCGGGCTCAATGAGCAGTTCTTC. Encoded protein: CASSQEYPSGLNEQFF.

The rearrangement joins TRBV15 to TRBJ2-1, with 8 bases matching TRBD2. Germline assignment: CDR1 LNHNV and CDR2 YYDKDF (reference sequence). The trim removed 3 bases at V and 5 bases at J, leaving 3 bases unmatched. This CDR3 contains 14 residues. The CDR3 here is CATSSGRAHNEQFF. The CDR3, as DNA: TGTGCCACCAGCAGCGGGAGGGCCCACAATGAGCAGTTCTTC.

The chain uses TRBV13 and TRBJ2-1; 7 bases fit TRBD2. The CDR3 has 15 amino acids. The V gene's germline CDR1 is PRHDT and CDR2 FYEKMQ (reference sequence). V was pared by 8 bases and J by 3 bases, with 10 bases of the junction left unmatched. The CDR3 region has the DNA TGTGCCAGCGGAAGACTAGCATTGGTCTACAATGAGCAGTTCTTC. It codes for CASGRLALVYNEQFF.